This is a list of T cell receptor beta chains from one sample in a study of CXCR3-negative and CXCR3-positive naive CD8 T cells. TCRdb reprocessed the 5' RACE reads and keeps a single row for each CDR3 protein, giving no DNA. Recorded for this sample: roughly 80,000 distinct CDR3 sequences. Material: naive CXCR3+ CD8+ T cells from blood. Receptors originate from a human donor in good health. Some clones in this sample may be carry-over from other donors' samples. CDR3s include the opening cysteine and the closing phenylalanine or tryptophan.

j_gene	v_gene	CDR3aa
TRBJ2-7	TRBV28	CASSPVRLKQGGHYEQYF
TRBJ2-5	TRBV15	CATSRERPSGGQETQYF
TRBJ2-1	TRBV27	CASSLSGGISYNEQFF
TRBJ2-7	TRBV20-1	CSARTSGSYEQYF
TRBJ2-2	TRBV29-1	CSGSGANTGELFF
TRBJ2-3	TRBV28	CASSAQPADTQYF
TRBJ1-5	TRBV12-3/TRBV12-4	CASSFDRNNQPQHF
TRBJ2-7	TRBV28	CASSPLSYEQYF
TRBJ2-2	TRBV6-5	CASHPGTPNTGELFF
TRBJ2-2	TRBV7-9	CASSPLGELFF
TRBJ2-7	TRBV28	CASSSGTFLSSYEQYF
TRBJ2-1	TRBV27	CASRRAGDGSYNEQFF
TRBJ1-2	TRBV11-2	CASRIGTTGTGDGYTF
TRBJ1-2	TRBV12-3/TRBV12-4	CASSFLDDRSHGYTF
TRBJ1-1	TRBV11-2	CASSLDEPAAGAFF
TRBJ2-3	TRBV27	CASSGSGGRTDTQYF
TRBJ2-7	TRBV5-1	CASSLAGAGYEQYF
TRBJ1-4	TRBV14	CASSFRDRDEKLFF